The 14 T cell receptor beta chains presented below share a single source sample, sequenced in a study of T cell responses to AZD1222 COVID-19 vaccine. Libraries were prepared by immunoSEQ multiplex PCR; TCRdb keeps only in-frame clonotypes and omits some of them. The sample includes about 140,000 clones, 90% of them seen just once. The sample was peripheral blood, taken 28 days after the second AZD1222 dose. These receptor sequences come from an adult who received the AZD1222 COVID-19 vaccine.

The chain links TRBV6-5 to TRBJ1-6, with TRBD1 as a possible D gene (6 bases). The CDR3 has 15 residues. CDR1 and CDR2 from the germline V gene are MNHEY and SVGAGI. V was shortened by 6 bases and J by 9 bases, with 18 bases between the two germline ends. The DNA of the CDR3 is TGTGCCAGCAGACCCCAAGGGGGGGTGGGTTCACCCCTCCACTTT. Its protein is CASRPQGGVGSPLHF.

CDR3 loop: CASSQADRVDYGYTF. The CDR3 coding sequence is TGTGCCAGCAGCCAAGCAGACAGGGTGGACTATGGCTACACCTTC. This sequence joins TRBV3-1 (or the pseudogene TRBV3-2) and TRBJ1-2; 7 nucleotides match TRBD1. This CDR3 comprises 15 residues. V trimming: 1 base; J trimming: 3 bases; junction bases outside the gene matches: 5. In germline, CDR1 is LGHDT, CDR2 YNNKEL (reference sequence).

This chain uses TRBV7-2 with TRBJ1-1, with D maybe TRBD1 (5 bases). The CDR3 spans 14 residues. Trimming pared 1 base from V and 5 bases from J, leaving 11 bases between. Germline values: CDR1 SGHTA, CDR2 FQGNSA. DNA for the CDR3: TGTGCCAGCAGCTTAGGAGGGGCGGGTACTGAAGCTTTCTTT. This translates into CASSLGGAGTEAFF.

V is TRBV14 and J is TRBJ1-2; TRBD1 agrees at 7 bases. CDR1 and CDR2 from the germline V gene are SGHDN and FVKESK. This CDR3 has 15 residues. V was pared by 6 bases and J by 4 bases, with 11 bases of the junction left unmatched. The CDR3 DNA is TGTGCCAGCAGGATTGAAGAGGGGGCTCCCTATGGCTACACCTTC. This codes for CASRIEEGAPYGYTF.

Details on this clone: Different DNA sequences within this sample yield the same CDR3. This chain links TRBV2 with TRBJ1-2; the match to TRBD1 covers 9 bases. The CDR3 loop spans 13 amino acids. The V segment lost 4 bases and the J segment 5 bases; nucleotides outside the gene matches: 2. Per germline, CDR1 SNHLY and CDR2 FYNNEI. The CDR3 region is CASSAGQGYGYTF. The CDR3 region has the DNA TGTGCCAGCAGTGCAGGACAGGGGTATGGCTACACCTTC.

This chain connects TRBV6-5 to TRBJ1-2; perhaps TRBD1 as D (5 bases). This CDR3 contains 13 residues. Per the germline V gene, CDR1 is MNHEY and CDR2 is SVGAGI. V lost 4 bases to trimming and J lost 4 bases, with 10 bases between them. CDR3 in amino acids: CASSLRQTYGYTF. The CDR3 DNA reads TGTGCCAGCAGTTTAAGACAGACCTATGGCTACACCTTC.

V and J are TRBV11-3 and TRBJ2-1; the match to TRBD2 covers 11 bases. J lost 6 bases, V lost 5 bases, and 3 bases had no gene match. The germline V gene has CDR1 SGHNT and CDR2 YENEEA. The CDR3 covers 14 residues. The CDR3 DNA reads TGTGCCAGCAGCCTCGGACTAGCGGGCAATGAGCAGTTCTTC. The encoded protein is CASSLGLAGNEQFF.

The rearrangement links TRBV12-3 or TRBV12-4 to TRBJ1-3; no reliable D call. The V gene lost 1 base and the J gene lost 8 bases, with 3 bases spanning the gap. The CDR3 totals 11 residues. CDR3 in DNA: TGTGCCAGCAGTTTAGGGTACACCATATATTTT. As protein: CASSLGYTIYF.

CDR3: CASRDTPTPNYGYTF. The CDR3 DNA sequence: TGTGCCAGCAGAGATACTCCGACACCCAACTATGGCTACACCTTC. The genes are TRBV6-6 and TRBJ1-2; D ambiguous. V dropped 6 bases and J dropped 2 bases, with 16 bases sitting between them. This CDR3 has 15 amino acids. Germline values: CDR1 MNHNY, CDR2 SVGAGI (reference sequence).

The chain has TRBV20-1 and TRBJ1-1; TRBD1 might be the D (5 bases). Trimming shortened V by 3 bases and J by 6 bases, and 14 bases separated the two germline ends. CDR3 length equals 13 residues. Germline loops: CDR1 DFQATT, CDR2 SNEGSKA (reference sequence). The CDR3 loop is CSASFGGKSEAFF. The CDR3 DNA is TGCAGTGCTAGTTTCGGGGGAAAGTCTGAAGCTTTCTTT.

The J gene is TRBJ1-2, the V gene TRBV7-2; TRBD1 aligns across 7 bases. Germline V gives CDR1 SGHTA, CDR2 FQGNSA. The CDR3 is 13 residues long. The chain's CDR3 is CAATGYINYGYTF. The CDR3 coding sequence is TGTGCAGCGACAGGGTATATTAACTATGGCTACACCTTC.

The rearrangement joins TRBV6-5 to TRBJ1-2; TRBD1 aligns across 7 bases. Germline CDR1 and CDR2: MNHEY and SVGAGI. Unmatched junction bases numbered 7, after V lost 4 bases and J lost 5 bases. This CDR3 has 14 residues. CDR3 sequence: CASSWGTGEYGYTF. CDR3 nucleotides: TGTGCCAGCAGTTGGGGCACAGGGGAATATGGCTACACCTTC.

The CDR3 DNA follows: TGTGCCAGCAGGGGGGGCGCGTACAATGAGCAGTTCTTC. This codes for CASRGGAYNEQFF. The chain is built from TRBV7-9 and TRBJ2-1, with D possibly being TRBD1 or TRBD2 (6 bases each). CDR1 is SEHNR and CDR2 is FQNEAQ in the germline V gene (reference sequence). The CDR3 spans 13 residues. V shed 6 bases and J shed 4 bases, with 10 bases lying between them. The variable domain in full, completed from reference TRBV7-9 and TRBJ2-1, reads DTGVSQNPRHKITKRGQNVTFRCDPISEHNRLYWYRQTLGQGPEFLTYFQNEAQLEKSRLLSDRFSAERPKGSFSTLEIQRTEQGDSAMYLCASRGGAYNEQFFGPGTRLTVL.

This clone was detected once. The gene calls are TRBV24-1 and TRBJ2-1, with 9 nucleotides matching TRBD2. This CDR3 has 17 residues. The germline V gene encodes CDR1 KGHDR and CDR2 SFDVKD. The V segment lost 3 bases and the J segment 1 base; nucleotides outside the gene matches: 6. CDR3 DNA: TGTGCCACCAGTGATGGTATTGCGGGAGGGTCCTACAATGAGCAGTTCTTC. Its protein product is CATSDGIAGGSYNEQFF.